This T cell receptor (beta chain) was recorded in a study of blood T cell repertoires in COVID-19. Study background: Both acute and convalescent COVID-19 samples were obtained from the United States, Italy and Spain.

V was clipped by 1 base and J by 7 bases, with 11 bases between them. Germline V CDR1 and CDR2: LGHNA, YNFKEQ. The CDR3 has 15 amino acids. The assay was immunoSEQ multiplex PCR, and TCRdb's table has in-frame clones only and misses some. This sample yields about 150,000 clones, of which about 80% are seen a single time; 29% belongs to the top ten. Sequencing was carried out using peripheral blood. The chain combines TRBV4-2 with TRBJ1-6, with D perhaps TRBD1 (5 bases). The receptor's source is an older woman with acute or convalescent COVID-19. This chain's CDR3 is CASSQVAGQNSPLHF. The CDR3 bases are TGTGCCAGCAGCCAAGTGGCAGGGCAAAATTCACCCCTCCACTTT.